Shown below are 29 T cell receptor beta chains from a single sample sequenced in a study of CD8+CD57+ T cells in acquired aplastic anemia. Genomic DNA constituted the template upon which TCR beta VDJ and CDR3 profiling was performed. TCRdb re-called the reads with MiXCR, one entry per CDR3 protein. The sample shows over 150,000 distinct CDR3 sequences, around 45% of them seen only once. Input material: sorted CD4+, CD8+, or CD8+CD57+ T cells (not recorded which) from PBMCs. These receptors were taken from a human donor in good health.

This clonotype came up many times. The CDR3 region has the DNA TGTGCCAGCAGTTCCTTGGCCGGTCAGGAGACCCAGTACTTC. Its translation: CASSSLAGQETQYF. V is TRBV6-5 and J is TRBJ2-5, with no clear D. V dropped 4 bases and J dropped 5 bases, with 14 bases sitting between them. Germline CDR1 reads MNHEY; CDR2 reads SVGAGI. The CDR3 contains 14 residues.

The CDR3 sequence is CASSSGQHNSPLHF. DNA for the CDR3: TGTGCCAGCAGCTCGGGACAACATAATTCACCCCTCCACTTT. The J gene is TRBJ1-6, the V gene TRBV7-3; D may be TRBD1 (6 bases). This CDR3 has 14 residues. Trimming cost V 4 bases and J 5 bases, with 9 bases left between them. Germline CDR1 is SGHTA and CDR2 is FQGTGA.

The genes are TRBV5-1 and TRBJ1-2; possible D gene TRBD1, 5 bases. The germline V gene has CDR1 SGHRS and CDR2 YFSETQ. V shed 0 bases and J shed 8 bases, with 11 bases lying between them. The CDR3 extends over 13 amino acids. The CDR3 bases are TGCGCCAGCAGCTTGGCCGGAGGGGCCGGCTACACCTTC. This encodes CASSLAGGAGYTF. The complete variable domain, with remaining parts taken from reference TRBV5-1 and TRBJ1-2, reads KAGVTQTPRYLIKTRGQQVTLSCSPISGHRSVSWYQQTPGQGLQFLFEYFSETQRNKGNFPGRFSGRQFSNSRSEMNVSTLELGDSALYLCASSLAGGAGYTFGSGTRLTVV.

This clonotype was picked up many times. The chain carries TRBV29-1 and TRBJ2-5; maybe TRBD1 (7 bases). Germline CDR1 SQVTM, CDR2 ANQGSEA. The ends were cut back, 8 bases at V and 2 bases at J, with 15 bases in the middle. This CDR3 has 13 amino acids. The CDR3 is CSFRTGGQETQYF. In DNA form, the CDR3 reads TGCAGCTTTCGGACAGGAGGGCAAGAGACCCAGTACTTC.

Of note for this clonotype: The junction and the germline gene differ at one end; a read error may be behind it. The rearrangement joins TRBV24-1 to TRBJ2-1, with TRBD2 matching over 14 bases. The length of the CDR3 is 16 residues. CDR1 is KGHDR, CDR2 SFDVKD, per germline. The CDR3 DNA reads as TGTGCCTCCAGTGACCCCGGGACTAGCGGGGGCAATGAGCAGCTCTTC. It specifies CASSDPGTSGGNEQLF.

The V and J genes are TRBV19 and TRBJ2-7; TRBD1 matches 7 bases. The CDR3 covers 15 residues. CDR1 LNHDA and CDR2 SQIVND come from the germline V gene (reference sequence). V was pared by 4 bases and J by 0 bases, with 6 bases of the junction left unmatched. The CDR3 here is CASSNPNRGSYEQYF. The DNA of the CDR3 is TGTGCCAGTAGTAATCCTAACAGGGGCTCCTACGAGCAGTACTTC.

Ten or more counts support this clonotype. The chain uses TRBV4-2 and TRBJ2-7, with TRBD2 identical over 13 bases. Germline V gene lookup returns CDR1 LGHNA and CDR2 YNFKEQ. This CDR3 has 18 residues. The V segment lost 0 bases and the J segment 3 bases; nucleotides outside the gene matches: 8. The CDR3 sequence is CASSQDSPRTSGGYEQYF. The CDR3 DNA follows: TGTGCCAGCAGCCAAGATTCCCCCCGGACTAGCGGGGGCTACGAGCAGTACTTC.

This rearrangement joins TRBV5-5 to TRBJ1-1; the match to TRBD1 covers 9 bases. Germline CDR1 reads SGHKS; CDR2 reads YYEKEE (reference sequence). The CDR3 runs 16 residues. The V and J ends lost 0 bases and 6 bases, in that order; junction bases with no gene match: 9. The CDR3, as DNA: TGTGCCAGCAGCTTGGTCCCAGGACAGGGGAGCTCTGAAGCTTTCTTT. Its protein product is CASSLVPGQGSSEAFF.

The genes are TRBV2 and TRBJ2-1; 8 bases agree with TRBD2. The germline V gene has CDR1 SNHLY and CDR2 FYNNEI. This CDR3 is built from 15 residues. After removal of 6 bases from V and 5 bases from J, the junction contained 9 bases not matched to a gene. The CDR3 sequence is CASSYRGGLDNEQFF. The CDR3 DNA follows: TGTGCCAGCAGCTACCGGGGGGGCCTCGACAATGAGCAGTTCTTC.

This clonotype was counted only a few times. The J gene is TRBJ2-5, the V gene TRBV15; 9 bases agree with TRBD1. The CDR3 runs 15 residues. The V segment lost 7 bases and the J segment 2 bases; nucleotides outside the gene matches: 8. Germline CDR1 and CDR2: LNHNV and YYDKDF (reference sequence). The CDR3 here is CATTLDRGGQETQYF. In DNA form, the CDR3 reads TGTGCCACCACCTTGGACAGGGGAGGACAAGAGACCCAGTACTTC.

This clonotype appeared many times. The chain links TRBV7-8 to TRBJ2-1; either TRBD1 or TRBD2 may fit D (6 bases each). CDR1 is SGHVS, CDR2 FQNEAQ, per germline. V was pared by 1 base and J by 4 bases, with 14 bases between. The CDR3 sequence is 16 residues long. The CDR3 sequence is CASSLGLRGPYNEQFF. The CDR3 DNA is TGTGCCAGCAGCTTAGGACTCCGGGGGCCATACAATGAGCAGTTCTTC.

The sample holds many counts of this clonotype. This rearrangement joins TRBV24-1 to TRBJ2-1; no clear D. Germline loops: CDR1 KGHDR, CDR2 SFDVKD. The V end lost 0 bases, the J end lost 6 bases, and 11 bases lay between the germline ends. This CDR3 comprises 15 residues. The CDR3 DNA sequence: TGTGCCACCAGTGATTTGGTGGTAGGTTTCAATGAGCAGTTCTTC. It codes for CATSDLVVGFNEQFF.

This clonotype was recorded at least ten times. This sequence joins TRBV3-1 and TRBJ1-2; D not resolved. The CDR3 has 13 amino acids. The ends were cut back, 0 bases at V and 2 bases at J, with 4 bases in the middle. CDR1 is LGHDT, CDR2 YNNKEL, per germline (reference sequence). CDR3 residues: CASSQDGNYGYTF. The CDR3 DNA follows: TGTGCCAGCAGCCAAGATGGCAACTATGGCTACACCTTC.

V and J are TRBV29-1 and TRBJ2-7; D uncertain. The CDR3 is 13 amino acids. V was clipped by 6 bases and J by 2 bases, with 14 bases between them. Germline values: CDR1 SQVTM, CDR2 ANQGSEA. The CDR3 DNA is TGCAGCGTCAGGTCAGGCATAACCTACGAGCAGTACTTC. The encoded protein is CSVRSGITYEQYF.

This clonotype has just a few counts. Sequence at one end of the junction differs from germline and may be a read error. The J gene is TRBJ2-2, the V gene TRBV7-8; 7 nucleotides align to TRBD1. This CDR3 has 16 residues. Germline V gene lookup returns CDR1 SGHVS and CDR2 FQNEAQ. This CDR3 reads CASSLVFQGVAGELVF. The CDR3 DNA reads TGTGCCAGCAGCTTAGTGTTCCAGGGGGTCGCCGGGGAGCTGGTTTTT.

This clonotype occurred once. CDR3 nucleotides: TGTGCCATCAGACGGGCCAGGCTCTCTAACAATGAGCAGTTCTTC. Its protein product is CAIRRARLSNNEQFF. The chain employs TRBV10-3 and TRBJ2-1; D uncertain. The CDR3 loop spans 15 amino acids. V lost 6 bases, J lost 5 bases, and 17 bases lay in between. Germline V CDR1 and CDR2: ENHRY, SYGVKD.

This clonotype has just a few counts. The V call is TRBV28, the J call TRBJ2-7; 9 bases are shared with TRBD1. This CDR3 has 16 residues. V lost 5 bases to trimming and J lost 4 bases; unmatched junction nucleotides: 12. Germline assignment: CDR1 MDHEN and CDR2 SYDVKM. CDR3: CASSTGQGGGQYEQYF. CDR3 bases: TGTGCCAGCAGTACGGGACAGGGAGGCGGCCAATACGAGCAGTACTTC.

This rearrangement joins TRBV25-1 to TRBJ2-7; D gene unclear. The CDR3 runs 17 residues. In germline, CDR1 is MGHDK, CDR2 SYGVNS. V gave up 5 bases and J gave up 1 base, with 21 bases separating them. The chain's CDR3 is CASSLPRTHGNSYEQYF. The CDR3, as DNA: TGTGCCAGCAGTTTACCCCGAACACATGGAAATTCCTACGAGCAGTACTTC.

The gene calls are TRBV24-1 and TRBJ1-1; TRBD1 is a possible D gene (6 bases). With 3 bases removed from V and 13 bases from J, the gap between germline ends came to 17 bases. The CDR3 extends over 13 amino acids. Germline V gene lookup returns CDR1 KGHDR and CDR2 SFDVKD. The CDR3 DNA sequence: TGTGCCACCAGTGATCGTGTAATGGGACAAATTTTCTTT. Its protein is CATSDRVMGQIFF.

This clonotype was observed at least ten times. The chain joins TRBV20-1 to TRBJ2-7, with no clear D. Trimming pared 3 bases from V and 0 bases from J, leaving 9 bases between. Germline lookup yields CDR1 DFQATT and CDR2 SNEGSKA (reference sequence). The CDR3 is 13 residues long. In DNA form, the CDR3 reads TGCAGTGCTAGCCGCAAATTCTCCTACGAGCAGTACTTC. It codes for CSASRKFSYEQYF.

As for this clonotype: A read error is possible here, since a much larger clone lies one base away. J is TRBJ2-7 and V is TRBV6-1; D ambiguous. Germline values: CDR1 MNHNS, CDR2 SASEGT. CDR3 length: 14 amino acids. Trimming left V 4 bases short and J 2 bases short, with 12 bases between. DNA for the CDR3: TGTGCCAGCAGTGTTGTGCGGACCCCCTACGAGCAGTACTTC. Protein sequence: CASSVVRTPYEQYF.

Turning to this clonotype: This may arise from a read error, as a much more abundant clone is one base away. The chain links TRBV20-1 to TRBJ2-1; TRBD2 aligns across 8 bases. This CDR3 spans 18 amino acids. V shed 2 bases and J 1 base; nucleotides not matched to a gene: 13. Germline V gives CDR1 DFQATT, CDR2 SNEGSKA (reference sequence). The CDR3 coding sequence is TGCAGTGCTAGATCTCCGGGCGGGAGGACTTTTTCCTACAATGAGCAGTTCTTC. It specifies CSARSPGGRTFSYNEQFF.

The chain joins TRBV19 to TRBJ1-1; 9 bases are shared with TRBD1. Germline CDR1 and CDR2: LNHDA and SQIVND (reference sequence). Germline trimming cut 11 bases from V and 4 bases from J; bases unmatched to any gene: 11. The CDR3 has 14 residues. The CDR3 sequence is CASGGDRVATEAFF. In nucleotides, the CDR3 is TGTGCCTCGGGGGGGGACAGGGTGGCCACTGAAGCTTTCTTT. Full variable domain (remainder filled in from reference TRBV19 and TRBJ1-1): DGGITQSPKYLFRKEGQNVTLSCEQNLNHDAMYWYRQDPGQGLRLIYYSQIVNDFQKGDIAEGYSVSREKKESFPLTVTSAQKNPTAFYLCASGGDRVATEAFFGQGTRLTVV.

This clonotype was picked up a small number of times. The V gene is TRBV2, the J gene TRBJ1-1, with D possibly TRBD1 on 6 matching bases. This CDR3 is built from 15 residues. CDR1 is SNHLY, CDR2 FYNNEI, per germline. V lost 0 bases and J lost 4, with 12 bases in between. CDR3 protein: CASSEAQGMGTEAFF. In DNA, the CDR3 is TGTGCCAGCAGTGAAGCACAGGGAATGGGCACTGAAGCTTTCTTT.

This chain's CDR3 is CASSPQTGANQPQHF. CDR3 DNA sequence: TGTGCCAGCAGCCCACAGACAGGGGCGAATCAGCCCCAGCATTTT. The chain is built from TRBV7-2 and TRBJ1-5, with TRBD1 matching over 8 bases. This CDR3 has 15 amino acids. The junction had 7 bases not matched to a gene; V was cut back by 5 bases and J by 4 bases. CDR1 is SGHTA, CDR2 FQGNSA, per germline.

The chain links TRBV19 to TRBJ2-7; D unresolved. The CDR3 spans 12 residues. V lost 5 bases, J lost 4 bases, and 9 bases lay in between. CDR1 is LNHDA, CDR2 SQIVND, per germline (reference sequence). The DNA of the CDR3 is TGTGCCAGTAGTCCGACACCGTACGAGCAGTACTTC. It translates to CASSPTPYEQYF.

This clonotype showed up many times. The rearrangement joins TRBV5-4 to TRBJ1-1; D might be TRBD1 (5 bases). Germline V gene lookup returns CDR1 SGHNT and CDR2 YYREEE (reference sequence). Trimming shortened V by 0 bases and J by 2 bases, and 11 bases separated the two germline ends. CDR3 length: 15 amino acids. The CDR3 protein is CASSLAARGNTEAFF. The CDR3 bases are TGTGCCAGCAGCTTGGCCGCGAGGGGAAACACTGAAGCTTTCTTT.

In DNA form, the CDR3 reads TGTGCCATCGCGGGCCGTAGCTACGAGCAGTACTTC. Translating gives CAIAGRSYEQYF. The genes are TRBV10-3 and TRBJ2-7, with D perhaps matching TRBD2 (5 bases). There are 12 residues in the CDR3. V lost 8 bases to trimming and J lost 3 bases, with 11 bases between them. CDR1 ENHRY and CDR2 SYGVKD come from the germline V gene.

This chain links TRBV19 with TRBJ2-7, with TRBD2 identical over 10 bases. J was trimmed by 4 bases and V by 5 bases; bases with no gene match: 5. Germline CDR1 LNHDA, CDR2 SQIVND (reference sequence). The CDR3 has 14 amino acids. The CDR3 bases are TGTGCCAGTAGTTTCGGGACTAGCGTGTACGAGCAGTACTTC. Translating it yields CASSFGTSVYEQYF. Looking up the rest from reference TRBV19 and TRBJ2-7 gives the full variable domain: DGGITQSPKYLFRKEGQNVTLSCEQNLNHDAMYWYRQDPGQGLRLIYYSQIVNDFQKGDIAEGYSVSREKKESFPLTVTSAQKNPTAFYLCASSFGTSVYEQYFGPGTRLTVT.